This T cell receptor beta chain derives from a study of T-cell memory formation after mild COVID-19 (dated by TCRdb to about 2021). Describing the broader study: TCR sequence clusters from the two donors were found to be largely donor specific. In a couple of donors, T-cell clones that expanded and contracted after mild COVID-19 were tracked by sequencing TCRalpha and TCRbeta repertoires over time. The cohort was made up of two young adult volunteers, one female and one male, who were previously healthy.

This clonotype occurred a few times. Its antigen is still unknown. Base qualities are not provided; no much larger clone lies one nucleotide away. TCRdb records Illumina NovaSeq 6000 as the sequencer. Using 5'RACE with constant-segment primers, TCRalpha and TCRbeta cDNA libraries were constructed, with sample barcodes and unique molecular identifiers added in the process. RNA was extracted from every sample with Trizol reagent. Libraries were amplified in two PCR steps, with a second sample barcode and Illumina TruSeq adapters added in the second step. Libraries were sequenced on an Illumina NovaSeq with 2 x 150 bp paired-end reads. As for the original processing: The reads were demultiplexed and collapsed into UMI-guided consensus sequences using migec v1.2.7. Using mixcr v2.1.11, UMI consensuses were aligned to TRA and TRB V and J templates and then assembled into clonotypes. A clonotype was counted as expanded or contracted only if both edgeR and NoisET called the change significant, with noise models trained on biological replicates. For edgeR calls, the cutoffs were a false discovery rate-adjusted p below 0.01 and a log2 fold-change threshold of 1. PCA with hierarchical clustering of max-normalized trajectories of the 1000 most abundant clonotypes was used as exploratory dynamics analysis. Each responding clone was given a CD4 or CD8 phenotype based on the CD4+ and CD8+ repertoires, which had been sequenced separately. TCRdb passed the public sequencing reads through fastp at Q25 and MiXCR, retaining productive beta sequences. Merged by CDR3 protein, the rows form single entries marked with the most common genes and DNA. These V and J calls are TCRdb output, not the study's own analysis. This sample is represented by approximately 250,000 distinct CDR3 sequences; approximately 15% of them were singletons. The ten largest account for 20% to 25% of the sample.

PBMCs were isolated by Ficoll-Paque density gradient centrifugation. Study-wide findings and limitations: Contracting CD4+ clones were found mainly in CM and EM memory subsets, while CD8+ clones were enriched in EMRA. SARS-CoV-2 specificity of the second-wave clones peaking on day 37 was not confirmed. The study covered only two mild cases, and larger cohorts including severe cases with pre-infection samples were considered necessary. Some responding clones were detected in pre-infection memory, suggesting pre-existing cross-reactive memory T cells joined the SARS-CoV-2 response. Clones that contracted from day 15 to 85 showed balanced CD4/CD8 phenotypes, whereas a second wave of clones that expanded from day 15 to 37 leaned towards CD4+.

The source of this sequence is a man aged 18 to 30 who had mild COVID-19 (a few samples of this study predate the infection). The sample titles of this study are shuffled in the database, so cell type and time point are left out; the donor was told from shared clones. Sequencing was performed on PBMCs or a T cell subset sorted from them (not recorded which).

The DNA sequence reads TGTGCCAGCAGAGGACAGATCAACACTGAAGCTTTCTTT. This translates into CASRGQINTEAFF. Recombination linked TRBV6-5 to TRBJ1-1; the D gene is perhaps TRBD1, from 6 matching bases. The germline V gene gives CDR1 as MNHEY and CDR2 as SVGAGI. Trimming at the junction amounts to 6 bases on V and 2 bases on J, and the germline ends lie 10 bases apart. Including the terminal cysteine and phenylalanine, the CDR3 comprises 13 residues. Only the CDR3 DNA is retained, 39 bases long and in frame from the first base.